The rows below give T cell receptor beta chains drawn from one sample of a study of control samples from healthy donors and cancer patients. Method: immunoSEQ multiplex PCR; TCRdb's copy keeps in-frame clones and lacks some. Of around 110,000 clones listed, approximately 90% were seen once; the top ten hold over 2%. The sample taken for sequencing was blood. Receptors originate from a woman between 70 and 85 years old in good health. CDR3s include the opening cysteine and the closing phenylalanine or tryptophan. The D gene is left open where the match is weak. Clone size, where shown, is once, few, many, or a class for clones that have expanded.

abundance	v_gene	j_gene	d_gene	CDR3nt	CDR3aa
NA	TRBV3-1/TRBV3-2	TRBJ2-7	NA	TGTGCCAGCAGAGCCGGGGCCGAATACGAGCAGTACTTC	CASRAGAEYEQYF
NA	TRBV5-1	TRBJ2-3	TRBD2	TGCGCCAGCAGCTTGAGGGCGGGGGGGCTCGCAGATACGCAGTATTTT	CASSLRAGGLADTQYF
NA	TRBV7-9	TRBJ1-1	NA	TGTGCCAGCAGCATGGGACACGGGAACACTGAAGCTTTCTTT	CASSMGHGNTEAFF
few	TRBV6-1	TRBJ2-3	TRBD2	TGTGCCAGCAGTGAAAGTATGAGCGGGGGGTTCACAGATACGCAGTATTTT	CASSESMSGGFTDTQYF
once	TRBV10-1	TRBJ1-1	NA	TGCGCCAGCAGTGAGTCGATTGGACTCTACACTGAAGCTTTCTTT	CASSESIGLYTEAFF
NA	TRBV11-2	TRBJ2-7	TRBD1	TGTGCCAGCAGCACTACAGGGGCCGGGTCCTACGAGCAGTACTTC	CASSTTGAGSYEQYF
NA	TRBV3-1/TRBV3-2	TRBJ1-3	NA	TGTGCCAGCAGCCAATCCCCCGGGGCTAAGGGGGGTAGGGACACCATATATTTT	CASSQSPGAKGGRDTIYF
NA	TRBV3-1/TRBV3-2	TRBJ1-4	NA	TGTGCCAGCAGCAAAAACCAGGCTAATGAAAAACTGTTTTTT	CASSKNQANEKLFF
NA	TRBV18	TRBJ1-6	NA	TGTGCCAGCTGTACAGAGTTCTATAATTCACCCCTCCACTTT	CASCTEFYNSPLHF
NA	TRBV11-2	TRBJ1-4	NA	TGTGCCAGCAGCTTAATGGCAGTGGGGGAAAAACTGTTTTTT	CASSLMAVGEKLFF
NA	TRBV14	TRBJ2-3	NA	TGTGCCAGTAAAACTTCAACCCACGTAGATACGCAGTATTTT	CASKTSTHVDTQYF
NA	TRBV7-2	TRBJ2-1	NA	TGTGCCAGCAGCTTAGCGGGGGGCGGAAACTCCTACAATGAGCAGTTCTTC	CASSLAGGGNSYNEQFF
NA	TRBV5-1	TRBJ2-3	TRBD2	TGCGCCAGCACCGACGTCAGGCTAGCGGGGACAGATACGCAGTATTTT	CASTDVRLAGTDTQYF
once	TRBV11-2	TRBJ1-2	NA	TGTGCCAGCAGCCCCGAGGGGGGGACCTATGGCTACACCTTC	CASSPEGGTYGYTF
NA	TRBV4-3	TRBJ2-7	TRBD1	TGCGCCAGCAGCCGACAGGGAACCTACGAGCAGTACTTC	CASSRQGTYEQYF
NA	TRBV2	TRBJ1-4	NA	TGTGCCAGCAGGGGCCCTCGGCTTAATGAAAAACTGTTTTTT	CASRGPRLNEKLFF
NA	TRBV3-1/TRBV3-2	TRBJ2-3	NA	TGTGCCAGCAGATTCGGGGAGACTAGCACAGATACGCAGTATTTT	CASRFGETSTDTQYF
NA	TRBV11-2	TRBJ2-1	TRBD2	TGTGCCAGCAGCCCAGCGGGGAGCTCCTACAATGAGCAGTTCTTC	CASSPAGSSYNEQFF
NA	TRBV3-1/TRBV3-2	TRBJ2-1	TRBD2	TGTGCCAGCAGCCCTAGCGGGGTCCCGGGGAATGAGCAGTTCTTC	CASSPSGVPGNEQFF
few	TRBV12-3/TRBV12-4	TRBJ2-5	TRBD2	TGTGCCAGCAGCGGACTAGCGATGGGAACCCAGTACTTC	CASSGLAMGTQYF
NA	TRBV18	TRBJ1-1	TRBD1	TGTGCCAGCTCAACAACAGGGGGAGACACTGAAGCTTTCTTT	CASSTTGGDTEAFF
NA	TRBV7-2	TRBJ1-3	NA	TGTGCCAGCAGCCCTCGAAGCTCTGGAAACACCATATATTTT	CASSPRSSGNTIYF
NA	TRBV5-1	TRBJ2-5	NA	TGCGCCAGCAGCTTGATGAGGGGCCAAGAGACCCAGTACTTC	CASSLMRGQETQYF